The 21 T cell receptor beta chains reported below all come from one sample, sequenced in a study of PD-L1 blockade in urothelial cancer (dated by TCRdb to 2016 to 2017). Library method: the immunoSEQ multiplex PCR assay. The immuneACCESS repertoire file appears here via TCRdb, limited to in-frame rearrangements. These files lack a portion of the clones; in checked studies, under half of the deficit traces to unresolved V genes, and the cause of the others is not known. The sample profile shows roughly 50,000 clones; roughly 80% of them were found once. The ten largest clones take up 3% to 4% of the sample. This material consisted of PBMCs, taken around atezolizumab (anti-PD-L1) treatment. Receptor source: a man in his sixties or seventies with urothelial cancer.

This clone was found once. The chain is built from TRBV18 and TRBJ1-2, with D possibly matching TRBD1 (6 bases). With 3 bases removed from V and 8 bases from J, the gap between germline ends came to 13 bases. The CDR3 runs 13 residues. Germline values: CDR1 KGHSH, CDR2 LQKENI. The DNA of the CDR3 is TGTGCCAGCTCACCCACGGGACAAATAGGCTACACCTTC. This encodes CASSPTGQIGYTF.

DNA for the CDR3: TGTGCCATCAGTCGACAGGGGGCGAGGACCGGGGAGCTGTTTTTT. The encoded protein is CAISRQGARTGELFF. The chain has TRBV10-3 and TRBJ2-2; 10 bases map to TRBD1. The V gene's germline CDR1 is ENHRY and CDR2 SYGVKD. This CDR3 is 15 amino acids long. V gave up 5 bases and J gave up 5 bases; unmatched junction bases: 5.

CDR3 sequence (DNA): TGTGCCAGCAGCCCCGGTGGGAGACAGGGGGCCTACGAGCAGTACTTC. It specifies CASSPGGRQGAYEQYF. The J gene is TRBJ2-7, the V gene TRBV11-1; 9 bases fit TRBD1. This CDR3 comprises 16 residues. With V trimmed by 5 bases and J by 2 bases, 10 bases remained unmatched. Germline V gene sequence: CDR1 SGHAT, CDR2 FQDESV (reference sequence).

The count of this clone is one. CDR3 sequence reads: CASSSSNTNEQFF. In DNA, the CDR3 is TGTGCCAGCAGCTCCTCGAACACCAATGAGCAGTTCTTC. The rearrangement uses TRBV5-4 and TRBJ2-1; D uncertain. V was pared by 3 bases and J by 6 bases, with 10 bases between. Germline V lookup: CDR1 SGHNT, CDR2 YYREEE (reference sequence). The CDR3 extends over 13 amino acids. Supplemented by reference TRBV5-4 and TRBJ2-1, the full variable domain reads ETGVTQSPTHLIKTRGQQVTLRCSSQSGHNTVSWYQQALGQGPQFIFQYYREEENGRGNFPPRFSGLQFPNYSSELNVNALELDDSALYLCASSSSNTNEQFFGPGTRLTVL.

The V and J genes are TRBV2 and TRBJ2-7; 11 bases align to TRBD1. V lost 7 bases, J lost 2 bases, and 10 bases stayed unmatched. Looked up from germline, CDR1 is SNHLY and CDR2 is FYNNEI. This CDR3 has 16 amino acids. CDR3 protein: CASTQGPGQGAYEQYF. CDR3 sequence (DNA): TGTGCCAGCACCCAAGGTCCGGGACAGGGGGCCTACGAGCAGTACTTC. The whole variable domain, remainder taken from reference TRBV2 and TRBJ2-7, is EPEVTQTPSHQVTQMGQEVILRCVPISNHLYFYWYRQILGQKVEFLVSFYNNEISEKSEIFDDQFSVERPDGSNFTLKIRSTKLEDSAMYFCASTQGPGQGAYEQYFGPGTRLTVT.

The rearrangement links TRBV7-3 to TRBJ2-3; D perhaps matches TRBD2 (6 bases). Germline CDR1 and CDR2: SGHTA and FQGTGA. This CDR3 has 13 amino acids. V was trimmed by 5 bases and J by 4 bases, leaving 10 bases between them. The CDR3 region is CASSLLAADTQYF. The CDR3 DNA is TGTGCCAGCAGCCTACTAGCCGCAGATACGCAGTATTTT.

The gene calls are TRBV6-1 and TRBJ1-6; 9 bases map to TRBD1. The V segment lost 3 bases and the J segment 10 bases; nucleotides outside the gene matches: 7. The length of the CDR3 is 15 residues. Germline-derived CDR1 and CDR2 are MNHNS and SASEGT. CDR3 bases: TGTGCCAGCAGTGAGGGGGACAGGGTGGACTCACCCCTCCACTTT. Translated: CASSEGDRVDSPLHF.

This sequence joins TRBV30 and TRBJ2-7; D is uncertain. The CDR3 length is 11 residues. The V gene's germline CDR1 is GTSNPN and CDR2 SVGIG (reference sequence). V was clipped by 5 bases and J by 3 bases, with 8 bases between them. The CDR3 region is CAWGRRYEQYF. The DNA of the CDR3 is TGTGCCTGGGGCCGTCGCTACGAGCAGTACTTC.

J is TRBJ1-1 and V is TRBV5-5; D is undetermined. Per germline, CDR1 SGHKS and CDR2 YYEKEE (reference sequence). Trimming took 1 base from V and 4 from J, leaving 17 bases between them. This CDR3 comprises 16 residues. The CDR3 region has the DNA TGTGCCAGCAGCTTGCCCTATGAGGGCGGTGTCACTGAAGCTTTCTTT. Its protein is CASSLPYEGGVTEAFF.

There are a few counts of this clone. This chain uses TRBV4-3 with TRBJ1-2; D may be TRBD1 (6 bases). In germline, CDR1 is LGHNA, CDR2 YSLEER. Deletions cut 3 bases from V and 8 bases from J, with 16 bases between. The CDR3 extends over 14 amino acids. This chain's CDR3 is CASSHNRGGGGYTF. The CDR3 bases are TGCGCCAGCAGCCATAACCGGGGGGGCGGGGGCTACACCTTC.

This clone was picked up a small number of times. The chain has TRBV4-1 and TRBJ1-6, with TRBD1 as a possible D gene (5 bases). V dropped 3 bases and J dropped 7 bases, with 7 bases sitting between them. Germline assignment: CDR1 MGHRA and CDR2 YSYEKL. The CDR3 sequence is 13 residues long. The CDR3 protein is CASSQEGNSPLHF. The CDR3 region has the DNA TGCGCCAGCAGCCAGGAGGGGAATTCACCCCTCCACTTT.

The chain has TRBV6-1 and TRBJ1-1; TRBD1 is a possible D gene (5 bases). V was shortened by 2 bases and J by 6 bases, with 25 bases between the two germline ends. This CDR3 region has 18 residues. From germline, CDR1 is MNHNS and CDR2 SASEGT. In DNA form, the CDR3 reads TGTGCCAGCAGTGAATCTTCTATGGCAGGGTGGCGCCTAGCTGAAGCTTTCTTT. Protein sequence: CASSESSMAGWRLAEAFF.

This clone was counted between two and nine times. The CDR3 bases are TGCGCCAGCAGCTCGGGACTAGCGGGAATAACAGATACGCAGTATTTT. It is translated as CASSSGLAGITDTQYF. The chain recombines TRBV5-1 with TRBJ2-3; 13 bases match TRBD2. V shed 3 bases and J 3 bases; nucleotides not matched to a gene: 4. The CDR3 is made up of 16 amino acids. Germline V gene lookup returns CDR1 SGHRS and CDR2 YFSETQ.

V gene TRBV30 combines with J gene TRBJ2-5; maybe TRBD1 (5 bases). This CDR3 spans 11 amino acids. V lost 7 bases to trimming and J lost 3 bases, with 9 bases between them. The germline CDR1 and CDR2 sequences are GTSNPN and SVGIG (reference sequence). In DNA, the CDR3 is TGTGCCTCGACAGAGAAAGAGACCCAGTACTTC. Its protein product is CASTEKETQYF. Full variable domain (outside the CDR3, taken from reference TRBV30 and TRBJ2-5): SQTIHQWPATLVQPVGSPLSLECTVEGTSNPNLYWYRQAAGRGLQLLFYSVGIGQISSEVPQNLSASRPQDRQFILSSKKLLLSDSGFYLCASTEKETQYFGPGTRLLVL.

In regard to this clone: The same CDR3 also results from other DNA sequences found in this sample. The chain carries TRBV18 and TRBJ1-5, with 9 bases aligning to TRBD1. Germline V CDR1 and CDR2: KGHSH, LQKENI. The CDR3 sequence is 15 residues long. Trimming cost V 3 bases and J 2 bases; bases outside gene matches: 2. The DNA of the CDR3 is TGTGCCAGCTCACCGGACAGGGGTGGCAATCAGCCCCAGCATTTT. Protein product: CASSPDRGGNQPQHF.

The rearrangement links TRBV19 to TRBJ2-1; 10 positions match TRBD1. Trimming took 5 bases from V and 4 from J; bases not matched to a gene: 8. CDR1 is LNHDA, CDR2 SQIVND, per germline (reference sequence). The CDR3 contains 16 residues. DNA for the CDR3: TGTGCCAGTAGTTCATACCCGGGACAGGGGTACAATGAGCAGTTCTTC. Amino acids: CASSSYPGQGYNEQFF.

V gene TRBV2 combines with J gene TRBJ1-1; a possible D gene is TRBD1 (6 bases). This CDR3 is built from 13 residues. With 8 bases removed from V and 7 bases from J, the gap between germline ends came to 17 bases. The germline V gene encodes CDR1 SNHLY and CDR2 FYNNEI. The CDR3 is CASLLDSGFEAFF. The CDR3 DNA reads TGTGCCAGCCTCCTGGACAGCGGTTTTGAAGCTTTCTTT. Supplemented by reference TRBV2 and TRBJ1-1, the full variable domain reads EPEVTQTPSHQVTQMGQEVILRCVPISNHLYFYWYRQILGQKVEFLVSFYNNEISEKSEIFDDQFSVERPDGSNFTLKIRSTKLEDSAMYFCASLLDSGFEAFFGQGTRLTVV.

This chain connects TRBV11-1 to TRBJ2-2; 8 bases agree with TRBD2. CDR1 and CDR2 from the germline V gene are SGHAT and FQDESV (reference sequence). This CDR3 contains 14 residues. V lost 2 bases, J lost 5 bases, and 1 base stayed unmatched. The CDR3 nucleotides read TGTGCCAGCAGCTTATCGGGAGGGACCGGGGAGCTGTTTTTT. This codes for CASSLSGGTGELFF.

This rearrangement joins TRBV6-5 to TRBJ1-6, with a possible D match to TRBD1 (5 bases). Germline V CDR1 and CDR2: MNHEY, SVGAGI. The CDR3 runs to 12 residues. Trimming took 5 bases from V and 9 from J, leaving 8 bases between them. CDR3 amino acids: CASSRQSSPLHF. In DNA, the CDR3 is TGTGCCAGCAGTCGACAGAGTTCACCCCTCCACTTT.

The chain employs TRBV5-1 and TRBJ2-7, with 10 bases that match TRBD1. CDR1 and CDR2 from the germline V gene are SGHRS and YFSETQ. CDR3 length: 14 residues. After removal of 4 bases from V and 6 bases from J, the junction contained 7 bases not matched to a gene. The CDR3: CASSKGQGVGEQYF. The DNA of the CDR3 is TGCGCCAGCAGCAAAGGACAGGGGGTGGGCGAGCAGTACTTC.

The chain employs TRBV5-5 and TRBJ2-5, with TRBD1 matching 7 bases. Looked up from germline, CDR1 is SGHKS and CDR2 is YYEKEE (reference sequence). The ends lost 1 base at V and 5 bases at J; junction bases unmatched: 8. The CDR3 extends over 15 amino acids. The DNA of the CDR3 is TGTGCCAGCAGCTTGTCGGAAGGGGGCTGGGAGACCCAGTACTTC. Its translation is CASSLSEGGWETQYF.